This TCR beta chain emerged from a study of CD8+ T cells in alopecia areata. Study in general: Tofacitinib was taken orally by treated patients, and the dose was 5 to 10 mg twice daily. Affected scalp percentage determined the severity score of treated patients.

Stated treatment: oral pan-JAK inhibitor, 5-10 mg twice daily. Trimming removed 2 bases from V and 7 bases from J, with 21 bases in between. The CDR3 has 17 amino acids. Germline lookup yields CDR1 SGHNT and CDR2 YENEEA. On this clone: What it recognizes is unknown.

Study findings and constraints: Scalp data also include sequences from resident alphabeta T cells of normal skin. Scalp clonality dropped significantly under tofacitinib, as did expanded CD8+ top-100 clones.

cDNA serving as the sequencing template came from extracted, reverse transcribed RNA. Sequencing used immunoSEQ multiplex PCR; TCRdb keeps in-frame clones, though not all of them. The sample shows some 200,000 clones, approximately 56% of them seen only once. The chain is built from TRBV11-3 and TRBJ2-1; the D gene is possibly TRBD1 (5 bases). This TCR was recovered from a human donor with alopecia areata. Sequences were derived from CD4+ T cells sorted from blood, sampled at week 4, from a patient treated with tofacitinib. CDR3 DNA: TGTGCCAGCAGCTTAACTGGAACCGTTATGGGGCTTAATGAGCAGTTCTTC. Translating gives CASSLTGTVMGLNEQFF.